This is a list of T cell receptor beta chains from one sample in a study of CD8 T cells in ankylosing spondylitis. MiXCR, applied by TCRdb to the 5' RACE reads, yields one record per CDR3 protein. This table has approximately 140,000 distinct CDR3 sequences, approximately 44% appearing once. Input material: synovial fluid, either unsorted or a sorted T cell fraction (not recorded which). Source of these receptors: a male donor with ankylosing spondylitis. Each CDR3 is given with its conserved first and last residue. The order of the fields is D gene, clone size, J gene, V gene, CDR3 protein, CDR3 DNA. D genes are given only for firm matches. Clone size is not always given. Where it is, it says once, few, many or a class for expanded clones.

d_call: TRBD1
clone_size: few
j_call: TRBJ1-1
v_call: TRBV29-1
cdr3_aa: CSVEGRGPTEAFF
cdr3_nt: TGCAGCGTTGAAGGCAGGGGGCCCACTGAAGCTTTCTTT

d_call: NA
clone_size: NA
j_call: TRBJ1-2
v_call: TRBV5-1
cdr3_aa: CASSPDDSYGYTF
cdr3_nt: TGCGCCAGCAGCCCGGATGACTCCTATGGCTACACCTTC

d_call: NA
clone_size: NA
j_call: TRBJ1-6
v_call: TRBV7-9
cdr3_aa: CASSPTRGRDSPLHF
cdr3_nt: TGTGCCAGCAGCCCGACCAGGGGTAGGGATTCACCCCTCCACTTT

d_call: TRBD1
clone_size: few
j_call: TRBJ1-5
v_call: TRBV25-1
cdr3_aa: CASRTGEQPQHF
cdr3_nt: TGTGCCAGCAGGACAGGGGAGCAGCCCCAGCATTTT

d_call: TRBD1
clone_size: NA
j_call: TRBJ2-5
v_call: TRBV6-2/TRBV6-3
cdr3_aa: CASSSGRGHAETQYF
cdr3_nt: TGTGCCAGCAGTTCGGGCAGGGGGCATGCGGAGACCCAGTACTTC

d_call: TRBD1
clone_size: NA
j_call: TRBJ2-3
v_call: TRBV13
cdr3_aa: CASSHRGAGADTQYF
cdr3_nt: TGTGCCAGCAGCCACAGGGGAGCCGGAGCAGATACGCAGTATTTT

d_call: TRBD2
clone_size: once
j_call: TRBJ2-7
v_call: TRBV6-2/TRBV6-3
cdr3_aa: CASSYRTSGRALYEQYF
cdr3_nt: TGTGCCAGCAGTTACAGGACTAGCGGGAGGGCCCTCTACGAGCAGTACTTC

d_call: NA
clone_size: NA
j_call: TRBJ2-2
v_call: TRBV4-2
cdr3_aa: CASSQDWLPPGELFF
cdr3_nt: TGTGCCAGCAGCCAAGATTGGCTCCCTCCCGGGGAGCTGTTTTTT

d_call: NA
clone_size: many
j_call: TRBJ1-2
v_call: TRBV12-3/TRBV12-4
cdr3_aa: CASSLMSGHVVNYGYTF
cdr3_nt: TGTGCCAGCAGTTTAATGTCGGGACACGTCGTTAACTATGGCTACACCTTC

d_call: NA
clone_size: NA
j_call: TRBJ2-3
v_call: TRBV11-2
cdr3_aa: CASSSLPIFPADTQYF
cdr3_nt: TGTGCCAGCAGCTCCCTCCCGATCTTCCCCGCAGATACGCAGTATTTT

d_call: NA
clone_size: NA
j_call: TRBJ2-7
v_call: TRBV20-1
cdr3_aa: CSARGDSSYEQYF
cdr3_nt: TGCAGTGCTAGAGGGGACTCTTCCTACGAGCAGTACTTC

d_call: NA
clone_size: NA
j_call: TRBJ1-2
v_call: TRBV4-1
cdr3_aa: CASSQTQGANYGYTF
cdr3_nt: TGCGCCAGCAGCCAGACACAGGGAGCTAACTATGGCTACACCTTC

d_call: TRBD2
clone_size: NA
j_call: TRBJ2-3
v_call: TRBV10-3
cdr3_aa: CATRATSGLVRYDTQYF
cdr3_nt: TGTGCCACCCGGGCGACTAGCGGTCTCGTCCGGTACGATACGCAGTATTTT

d_call: NA
clone_size: NA
j_call: TRBJ2-5
v_call: TRBV3-1
cdr3_aa: CASGATYRGETQYF
cdr3_nt: TGTGCCAGCGGGGCTACATACAGAGGGGAGACCCAGTACTTC

d_call: NA
clone_size: few
j_call: TRBJ2-3
v_call: TRBV6-5
cdr3_aa: CASSYSEGRYTQYF
cdr3_nt: TGTGCCAGCAGTTACTCGGAGGGGAGATATACGCAGTATTTT

d_call: NA
clone_size: few
j_call: TRBJ2-1
v_call: TRBV11-2
cdr3_aa: CASSQTGSRGEQFF
cdr3_nt: TGTGCCAGCAGCCAGACAGGCTCCCGAGGTGAGCAGTTCTTC

d_call: NA
clone_size: NA
j_call: TRBJ2-2
v_call: TRBV18
cdr3_aa: CASSAAEVTGELFF
cdr3_nt: TGTGCCAGCTCAGCGGCTGAAGTCACCGGGGAGCTGTTTTTT

d_call: NA
clone_size: NA
j_call: TRBJ2-1
v_call: TRBV20-1
cdr3_aa: CSAALGQEYNEQFF
cdr3_nt: TGCAGTGCTGCGCTCGGGCAGGAGTACAATGAGCAGTTCTTC

d_call: NA
clone_size: few
j_call: TRBJ2-1
v_call: TRBV7-3
cdr3_aa: CASSSQPISYNEQFF
cdr3_nt: TGTGCCAGCAGCTCCCAGCCGATCTCCTACAATGAGCAGTTCTTC

d_call: NA
clone_size: NA
j_call: TRBJ2-1
v_call: TRBV20-1
cdr3_aa: CSSRPADSYNEQFF
cdr3_nt: TGCAGTTCCCGGCCAGCAGACTCCTACAATGAGCAGTTCTTC

d_call: NA
clone_size: NA
j_call: TRBJ2-2
v_call: TRBV12-3/TRBV12-4
cdr3_aa: CASSSPDYSDGELFF
cdr3_nt: TGTGCCAGCAGTTCCCCCGACTATAGTGACGGGGAGCTGTTTTTT

d_call: NA
clone_size: NA
j_call: TRBJ1-2
v_call: TRBV7-9
cdr3_aa: CASSSSLAISIGYTF
cdr3_nt: TGTGCCAGCAGCTCTAGCCTGGCTATCTCAATTGGCTACACCTTC

d_call: NA
clone_size: NA
j_call: TRBJ2-3
v_call: TRBV2
cdr3_aa: CASSEVVIPDTQYF
cdr3_nt: TGTGCCAGCAGTGAAGTAGTAATTCCAGATACGCAGTATTTT

d_call: NA
clone_size: NA
j_call: TRBJ2-3
v_call: TRBV27
cdr3_aa: CASSLLGQGSQYF
cdr3_nt: TGTGCCAGCAGTTTATTGGGGCAGGGGTCGCAGTATTTT

d_call: TRBD1
clone_size: many
j_call: TRBJ2-1
v_call: TRBV6-1
cdr3_aa: CASSESPGQGLDEQFF
cdr3_nt: TGTGCCAGCAGTGAGTCCCCGGGACAGGGGTTGGATGAGCAGTTCTTC

d_call: NA
clone_size: NA
j_call: TRBJ1-2
v_call: TRBV12-5
cdr3_aa: CASGLVLGGIWDYGYTF
cdr3_nt: TGTGCTAGTGGTTTGGTACTAGGGGGAATTTGGGACTATGGCTACACCTTC

d_call: NA
clone_size: few
j_call: TRBJ2-3
v_call: TRBV27
cdr3_aa: CASVGRGPFQDTQYF
cdr3_nt: TGTGCCAGCGTTGGGAGGGGGCCGTTCCAAGATACGCAGTATTTT

d_call: NA
clone_size: NA
j_call: TRBJ2-7
v_call: TRBV3-1
cdr3_aa: CASSQVSQGYHEQYF
cdr3_nt: TGTGCCAGCAGCCAAGTTTCCCAGGGTTACCACGAGCAGTACTTC

d_call: TRBD2
clone_size: few
j_call: TRBJ2-2
v_call: TRBV24-1
cdr3_aa: CATSVGGTGELFF
cdr3_nt: TGTGCCACCAGTGTGGGGGGGACCGGGGAGCTGTTTTTT

d_call: NA
clone_size: NA
j_call: TRBJ1-1
v_call: TRBV7-9
cdr3_aa: CASSSPPGGMNTEAFF
cdr3_nt: TGTGCCAGCAGCTCGCCTCCCGGGGGGATGAACACTGAAGCTTTCTTT

d_call: TRBD1
clone_size: NA
j_call: TRBJ2-3
v_call: TRBV4-1
cdr3_aa: CASSQDEWGQGQDRTQYF
cdr3_nt: TGCGCCAGCAGCCAAGATGAATGGGGACAGGGGCAAGATCGAACGCAGTATTTT

d_call: TRBD1
clone_size: few
j_call: TRBJ1-5
v_call: TRBV12-3/TRBV12-4
cdr3_aa: CASSLGTGIISNQPQHF
cdr3_nt: TGTGCCAGCAGTTTAGGGACAGGGATAATTAGCAATCAGCCCCAGCATTTT

d_call: TRBD1
clone_size: NA
j_call: TRBJ1-1
v_call: TRBV28
cdr3_aa: CASSLGTGKAEAFF
cdr3_nt: TGTGCCAGCAGTCTAGGGACAGGTAAAGCTGAAGCTTTCTTT

d_call: TRBD1
clone_size: NA
j_call: TRBJ1-1
v_call: TRBV5-1
cdr3_aa: CASSPGQGVSEAFF
cdr3_nt: TGCGCCAGCAGCCCTGGACAGGGGGTCTCCGAAGCTTTCTTT

d_call: NA
clone_size: NA
j_call: TRBJ2-5
v_call: TRBV25-1
cdr3_aa: CASSESGLTFIRETQYF
cdr3_nt: TGTGCCAGCAGTGAATCGGGGCTCACGTTTATTAGGGAGACCCAGTACTTC

d_call: TRBD1
clone_size: NA
j_call: TRBJ1-2
v_call: TRBV7-2
cdr3_aa: CASSFLQGTCNYGYTF
cdr3_nt: TGTGCCAGCAGCTTTCTACAGGGGACCTGTAACTATGGCTACACCTTC

d_call: TRBD1
clone_size: few
j_call: TRBJ1-1
v_call: TRBV5-1
cdr3_aa: CASSLIPGQGRTEAFF
cdr3_nt: TGCGCCAGCAGCTTAATCCCGGGACAGGGTCGAACTGAAGCTTTCTTT

d_call: NA
clone_size: NA
j_call: TRBJ2-3
v_call: TRBV12-3/TRBV12-4
cdr3_aa: CASSLEGKDTQYF
cdr3_nt: TGTGCCAGCAGTTTGGAGGGAAAGGATACGCAGTATTTT

d_call: NA
clone_size: NA
j_call: TRBJ2-5
v_call: TRBV3-1
cdr3_aa: CASSWLGLRETQYF
cdr3_nt: TGTGCCAGCAGCTGGCTGGGGCTCCGGGAGACCCAGTACTTC

d_call: TRBD1
clone_size: many
j_call: TRBJ2-5
v_call: TRBV7-9
cdr3_aa: CASSPRGPQETQYF
cdr3_nt: TGTGCCAGCAGCCCAAGGGGGCCACAAGAGACCCAGTACTTC

d_call: NA
clone_size: many
j_call: TRBJ1-2
v_call: TRBV12-3/TRBV12-4
cdr3_aa: CASSPGYDGYTF
cdr3_nt: TGTGCCAGCAGTCCCGGATATGATGGCTACACCTTC

d_call: TRBD2
clone_size: NA
j_call: TRBJ2-1
v_call: TRBV11-2
cdr3_aa: CASRKIWGGRNNEQFF
cdr3_nt: TGTGCCAGCAGGAAAATCTGGGGCGGGAGGAACAATGAGCAGTTCTTC

d_call: NA
clone_size: NA
j_call: TRBJ2-1
v_call: TRBV19
cdr3_aa: CASSIMDGPLPPYNEQFF
cdr3_nt: TGTGCCAGTAGTATTATGGACGGACCTCTACCCCCCTACAATGAGCAGTTCTTC

d_call: TRBD2
clone_size: NA
j_call: TRBJ2-2
v_call: TRBV10-3
cdr3_aa: CAIRPSNSGRYTGELFF
cdr3_nt: TGTGCCATCAGACCGAGTAATAGCGGGAGGTACACCGGGGAGCTGTTTTTT

d_call: NA
clone_size: NA
j_call: TRBJ2-3
v_call: TRBV6-2/TRBV6-3
cdr3_aa: CASSYVEVTNTQYF
cdr3_nt: TGTGCCAGCAGTTATGTTGAAGTCACAAATACGCAGTATTTT

d_call: NA
clone_size: many
j_call: TRBJ1-1
v_call: TRBV7-9
cdr3_aa: CASSLAGTWGNTEAFF
cdr3_nt: TGTGCCAGCAGCTTAGCAGGCACGTGGGGAAACACTGAAGCTTTCTTT